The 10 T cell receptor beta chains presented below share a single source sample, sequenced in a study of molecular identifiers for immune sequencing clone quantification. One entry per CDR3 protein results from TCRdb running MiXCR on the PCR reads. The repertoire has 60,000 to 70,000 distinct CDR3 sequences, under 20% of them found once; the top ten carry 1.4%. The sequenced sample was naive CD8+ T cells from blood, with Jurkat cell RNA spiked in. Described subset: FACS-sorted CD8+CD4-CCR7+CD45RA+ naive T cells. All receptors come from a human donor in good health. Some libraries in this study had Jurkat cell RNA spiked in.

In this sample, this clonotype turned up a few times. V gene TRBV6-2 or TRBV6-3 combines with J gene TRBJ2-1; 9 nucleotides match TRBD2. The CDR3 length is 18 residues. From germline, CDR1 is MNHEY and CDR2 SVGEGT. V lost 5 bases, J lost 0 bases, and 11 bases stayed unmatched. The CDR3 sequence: CASSRIAGVPPSYNEQFF. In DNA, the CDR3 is TGTGCCAGCAGTCGAATAGCGGGAGTTCCCCCCTCCTACAATGAGCAGTTCTTC.

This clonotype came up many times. The DNA for the CDR3 is TGTGCCAGCAGCGTAGGGGGGGTAAGTCAGCCCCAGCATTTT. Amino acid sequence: CASSVGGVSQPQHF. The chain carries TRBV9 and TRBJ1-5; tentatively, D is TRBD1 (5 bases). Trimming took off 0 bases at V and 6 bases at J, with 10 bases between the two ends. This CDR3 has 14 amino acids. Germline V CDR1 and CDR2: SGDLS, YYNGEE.

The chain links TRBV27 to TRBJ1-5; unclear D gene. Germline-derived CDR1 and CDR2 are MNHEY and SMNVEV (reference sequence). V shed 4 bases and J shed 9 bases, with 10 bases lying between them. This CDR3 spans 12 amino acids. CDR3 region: CASSSPGRPQHF. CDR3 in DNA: TGTGCCAGCAGTTCCCCCGGTAGGCCCCAGCATTTT.

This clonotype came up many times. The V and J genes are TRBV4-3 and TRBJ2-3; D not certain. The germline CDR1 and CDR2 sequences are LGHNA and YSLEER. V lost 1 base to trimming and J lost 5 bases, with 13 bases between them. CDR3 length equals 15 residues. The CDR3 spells CASSQANGPRDTQYF. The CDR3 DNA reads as TGCGCCAGCAGCCAAGCGAACGGGCCTAGAGATACGCAGTATTTT.

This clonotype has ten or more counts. CDR3 coding DNA: TGTGCCTGGAGTGTAGGCCTAGCGGGATTTAATCCTTTTATGGAGACCCAGTACTTC. This gives the protein CAWSVGLAGFNPFMETQYF. V gene TRBV30 combines with J gene TRBJ2-5, with 9 bases matching TRBD2. CDR1 and CDR2 (germline): GTSNPN, SVGIG (reference sequence). V dropped 0 bases and J dropped 5; count of bases not matched to a gene: 19. The CDR3 is 19 residues long.

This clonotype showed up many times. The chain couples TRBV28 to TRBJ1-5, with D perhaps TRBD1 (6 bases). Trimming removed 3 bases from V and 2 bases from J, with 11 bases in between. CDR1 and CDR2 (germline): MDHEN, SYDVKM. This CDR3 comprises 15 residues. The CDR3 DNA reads TGTGCCAGCAGTTTCTATGGACAGCGCAATCAGCCCCAGCATTTT. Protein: CASSFYGQRNQPQHF.

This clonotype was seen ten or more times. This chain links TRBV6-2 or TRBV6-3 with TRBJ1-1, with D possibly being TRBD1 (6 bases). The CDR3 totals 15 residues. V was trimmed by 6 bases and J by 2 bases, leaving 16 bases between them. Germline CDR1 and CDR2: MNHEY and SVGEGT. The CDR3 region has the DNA TGTGCCAGCAGCCAGCTACAGGGTCTCAACACTGAAGCTTTCTTT. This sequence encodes CASSQLQGLNTEAFF.

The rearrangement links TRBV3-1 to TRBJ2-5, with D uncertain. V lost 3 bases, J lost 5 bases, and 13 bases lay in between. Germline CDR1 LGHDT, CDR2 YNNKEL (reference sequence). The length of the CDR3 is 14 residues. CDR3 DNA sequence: TGTGCCAGCAGCCACCTGACTGGTAGGGAGACCCAGTACTTC. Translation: CASSHLTGRETQYF.

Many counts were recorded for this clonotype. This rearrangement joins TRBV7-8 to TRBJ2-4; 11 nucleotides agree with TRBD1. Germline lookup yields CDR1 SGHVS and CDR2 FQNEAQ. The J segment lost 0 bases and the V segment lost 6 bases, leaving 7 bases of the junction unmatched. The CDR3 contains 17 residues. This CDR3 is CASRGTGGRLAKNIQYF. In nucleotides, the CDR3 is TGTGCCAGCAGAGGGACAGGGGGGAGACTAGCCAAAAACATTCAGTACTTC.

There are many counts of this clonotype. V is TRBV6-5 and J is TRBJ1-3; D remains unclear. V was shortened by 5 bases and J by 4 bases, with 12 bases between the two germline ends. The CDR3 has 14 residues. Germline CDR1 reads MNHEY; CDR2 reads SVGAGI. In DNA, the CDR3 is TGTGCCAGCAGTCAGGATTTCGGGGGAAACACCATATATTTT. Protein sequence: CASSQDFGGNTIYF.